Sequencing of this T cell receptor beta chain was carried out in a study of Graves' ophthalmopathy and Graves' hyperthyroidism. Many counts were recorded for this clonotype. Its antigen is as yet unknown. Study observations and caveats: Blood contained most expanded thyroid clonotypes exceeding 0.001 frequency. As the model predicted ophthalmopathy progression, it achieved a sensitivity of 65% to 71% and a specificity of more than 72%.

The CDR3 loop spans 11 amino acids. Per germline, CDR1 DFQATT and CDR2 SNEGSKA (reference sequence). Trimming pared 5 bases from V and 5 bases from J, leaving 10 bases between. Aged 18 to 65, the patients with hyperthyroidism had under 2 months' duration and were newly diagnosed. Researchers turned away patients with other autoimmune diseases, uncontrolled infections, pregnancy or lactation. RNA transcripts were the template, and TCR beta CDR3 regions were amplified from them. First-round RT-PCR with HTBI primers preceded a second-round multiplex PCR. TCRdb used MiXCR to reprocess the multiplex PCR reads, holding one entry per CDR3 protein. The table has hundreds of thousands of distinct CDR3 sequences, approximately 22% seen once.

This TCR came from a woman aged 18-29 years with stable Graves' hyperthyroidism. Some clones in this sample may be carry-over from other donors' samples. Sequenced input: peripheral blood. J is TRBJ2-7 and V is TRBV20-1; D is ambiguous. This CDR3 reads CSADGANEQYF. The CDR3 DNA reads TGCAGTGCTGACGGAGCCAACGAGCAGTACTTC.